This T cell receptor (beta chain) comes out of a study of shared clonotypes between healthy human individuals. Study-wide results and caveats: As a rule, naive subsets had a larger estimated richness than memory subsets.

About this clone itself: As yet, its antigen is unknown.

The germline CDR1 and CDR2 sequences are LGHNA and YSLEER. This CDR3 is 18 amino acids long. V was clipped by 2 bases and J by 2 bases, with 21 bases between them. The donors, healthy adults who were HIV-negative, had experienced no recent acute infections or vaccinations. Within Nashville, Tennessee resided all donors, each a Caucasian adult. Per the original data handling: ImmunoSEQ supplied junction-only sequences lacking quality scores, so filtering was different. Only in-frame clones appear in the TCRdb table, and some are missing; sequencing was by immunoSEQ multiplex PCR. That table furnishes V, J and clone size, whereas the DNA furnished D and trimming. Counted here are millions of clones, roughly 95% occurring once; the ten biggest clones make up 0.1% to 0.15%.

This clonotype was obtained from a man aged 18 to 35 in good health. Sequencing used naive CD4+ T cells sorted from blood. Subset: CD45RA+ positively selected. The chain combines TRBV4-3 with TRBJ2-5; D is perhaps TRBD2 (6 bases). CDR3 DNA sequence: TGCGCCAGCAGCCAACGTTTTTTCTTGAGGGAGGATCAAGAGACCCAGTACTTC. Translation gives CASSQRFFLREDQETQYF.